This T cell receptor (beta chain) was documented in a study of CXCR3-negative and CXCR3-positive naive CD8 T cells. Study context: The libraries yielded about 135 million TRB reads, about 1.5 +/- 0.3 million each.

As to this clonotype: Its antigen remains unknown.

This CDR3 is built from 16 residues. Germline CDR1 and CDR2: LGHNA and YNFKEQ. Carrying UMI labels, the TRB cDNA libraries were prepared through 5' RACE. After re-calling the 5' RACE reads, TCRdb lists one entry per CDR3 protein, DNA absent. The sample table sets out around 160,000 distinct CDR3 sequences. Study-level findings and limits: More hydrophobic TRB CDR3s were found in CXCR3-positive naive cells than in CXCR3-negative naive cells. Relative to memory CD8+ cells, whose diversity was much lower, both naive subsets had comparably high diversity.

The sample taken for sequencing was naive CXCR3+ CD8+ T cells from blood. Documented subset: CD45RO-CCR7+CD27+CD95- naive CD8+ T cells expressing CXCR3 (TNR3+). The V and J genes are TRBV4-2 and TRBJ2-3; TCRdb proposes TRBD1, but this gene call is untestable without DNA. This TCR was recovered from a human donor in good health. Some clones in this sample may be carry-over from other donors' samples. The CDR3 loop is CASSQEQGSRTDTQYF.